These 5 T cell receptor beta chains share one sample of origin, sequenced in a study of immune characterization of retroperitoneal liposarcoma. From the PCR reads, TCRdb called clonotypes with MiXCR, one entry per CDR3 protein. The profile covers fewer than 20,000 distinct CDR3 sequences, with more than 30% appearing a single time and 6.5% to 9% taken by the ten largest. Specimen: blood. These receptors originate from a male donor with retroperitoneal liposarcoma.

Ten or more counts support this clonotype. CDR3 sequence (DNA): TGTGCCAGCAGGCTAGGGGTTGGGGAGCTGTTTTTT. Amino acids: CASRLGVGELFF. The chain carries TRBV6-1 and TRBJ2-2; D might be TRBD1 (5 bases). V shed 6 bases and J shed 8 bases, with 10 bases lying between them. This CDR3 has 12 amino acids. The germline V gene has CDR1 MNHNS and CDR2 SASEGT.

This clonotype is termed medium-sized. V is TRBV6-1 and J is TRBJ2-1, with 7 bases lining up with TRBD1. CDR3 size: 14 residues. After removal of 7 bases from V and 2 bases from J, the junction contained 5 bases not matched to a gene. Germline-derived CDR1 and CDR2 are MNHNS and SASEGT. The CDR3 bases are TGTGCCAGCACCCGACAGGGACCCTACAATGAGCAGTTCTTC. Its protein product is CASTRQGPYNEQFF.

This clonotype came up a few times. The chain uses TRBV7-6 and TRBJ2-1; 10 positions match TRBD2. V lost 0 bases and J lost 10; bases outside the gene matches: 6. The CDR3 runs to 15 residues. The germline V gene encodes CDR1 SGHVS and CDR2 FNYEAQ. The CDR3 nucleotides are TGTGCCAGCAGCTTAGCATCTAGCGGGGGTGAGGAGCAGTTCTTC. Residues: CASSLASSGGEEQFF.

The chain couples TRBV5-6 to TRBJ2-3; D remains unclear. Trimming pared 5 bases from V and 2 bases from J, leaving 24 bases between. Germline assignment: CDR1 SGHDT and CDR2 YYEEEE. This CDR3 has 18 amino acids. The CDR3 spells CASSPPRALGFPTDTQYF. In DNA form, the CDR3 reads TGTGCCAGCAGTCCCCCCCGAGCTTTAGGGTTCCCCACAGATACGCAGTATTTT.

The chain combines TRBV12-3 or TRBV12-4 with TRBJ2-1, with 9 bases lining up with TRBD1. With V trimmed by 4 bases and J by 10 bases, 11 bases remained unmatched. The length of the CDR3 is 15 residues. CDR3 bases: TGTGCCAGCAGTTGGGGACAGGGACGTATCTACGAGCAGTTCTTC. Protein product: CASSWGQGRIYEQFF.